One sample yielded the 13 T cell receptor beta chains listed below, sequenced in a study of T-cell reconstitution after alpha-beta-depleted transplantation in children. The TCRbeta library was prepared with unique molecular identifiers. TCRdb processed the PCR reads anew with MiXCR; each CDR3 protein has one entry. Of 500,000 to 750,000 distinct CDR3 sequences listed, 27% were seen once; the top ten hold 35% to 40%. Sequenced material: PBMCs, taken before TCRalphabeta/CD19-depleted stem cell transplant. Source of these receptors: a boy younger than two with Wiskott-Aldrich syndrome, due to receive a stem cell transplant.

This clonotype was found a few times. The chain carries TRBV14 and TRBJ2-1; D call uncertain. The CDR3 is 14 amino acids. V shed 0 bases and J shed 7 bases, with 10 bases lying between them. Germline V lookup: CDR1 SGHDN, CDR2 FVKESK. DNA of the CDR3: TGTGCCAGCAGCCAAGATAAAGGTGTTAATGAGCAGTTCTTC. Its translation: CASSQDKGVNEQFF. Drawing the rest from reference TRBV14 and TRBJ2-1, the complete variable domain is EAGVTQFPSHSVIEKGQTVTLRCDPISGHDNLYWYRRVMGKEIKFLLHFVKESKQDESGMPNNRFLAERTGGTYSTLKVQPAELEDSGVYFCASSQDKGVNEQFFGPGTRLTVL.

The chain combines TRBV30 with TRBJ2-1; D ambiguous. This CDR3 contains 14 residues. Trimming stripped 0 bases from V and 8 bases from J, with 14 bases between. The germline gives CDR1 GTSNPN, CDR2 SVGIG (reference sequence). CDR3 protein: CAWSVRLGYDEQFF. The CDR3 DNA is TGTGCCTGGAGTGTACGGCTAGGATACGATGAGCAGTTCTTC.

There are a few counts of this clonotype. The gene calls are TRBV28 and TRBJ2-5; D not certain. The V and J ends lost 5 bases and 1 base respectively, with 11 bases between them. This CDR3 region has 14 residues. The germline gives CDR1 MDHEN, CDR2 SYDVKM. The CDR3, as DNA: TGTGCCAGCAGTCTCAAACAGCCCCAAGAGACCCAGTACTTC. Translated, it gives CASSLKQPQETQYF.

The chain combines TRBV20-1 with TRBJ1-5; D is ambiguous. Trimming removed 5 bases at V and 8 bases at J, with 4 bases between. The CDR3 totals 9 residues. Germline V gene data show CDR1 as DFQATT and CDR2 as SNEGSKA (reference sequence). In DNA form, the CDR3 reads TGCAGTGCTGGTGAGCCCCAGCATTTT. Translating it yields CSAGEPQHF.

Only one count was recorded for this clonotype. In DNA form, the CDR3 reads TGTGCCAGCAACCAAGGACAGGGCTGGGATACGCAGTATTTT. Its protein product is CASNQGQGWDTQYF. This sequence joins TRBV12-3 or TRBV12-4 and TRBJ2-3, with 8 nucleotides matching TRBD1. This CDR3 has 14 amino acids. The ends lost 7 bases at V and 6 bases at J; junction bases unmatched: 9.

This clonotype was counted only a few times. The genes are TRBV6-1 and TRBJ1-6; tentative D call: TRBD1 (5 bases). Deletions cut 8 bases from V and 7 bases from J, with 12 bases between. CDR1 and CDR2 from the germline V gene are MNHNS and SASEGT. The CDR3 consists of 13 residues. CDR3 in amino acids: CASGSGQNSPLHF. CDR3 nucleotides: TGTGCCAGCGGGTCAGGACAAAATTCACCCCTCCACTTT.

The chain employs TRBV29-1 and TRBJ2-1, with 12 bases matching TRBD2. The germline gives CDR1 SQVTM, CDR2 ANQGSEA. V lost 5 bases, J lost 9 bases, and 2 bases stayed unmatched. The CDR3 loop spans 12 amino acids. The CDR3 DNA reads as TGCAGCGTTCTAGCGGGGGGGATTGAGCAGTTCTTC. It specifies CSVLAGGIEQFF.

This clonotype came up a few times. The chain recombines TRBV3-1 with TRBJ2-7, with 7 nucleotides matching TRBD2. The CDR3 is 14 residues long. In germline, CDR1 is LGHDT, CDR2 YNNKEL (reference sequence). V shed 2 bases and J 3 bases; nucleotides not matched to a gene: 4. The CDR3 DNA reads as TGTGCCAGCAGCCAATACCTAGCGGACTACGAGCAGTACTTC. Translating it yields CASSQYLADYEQYF.

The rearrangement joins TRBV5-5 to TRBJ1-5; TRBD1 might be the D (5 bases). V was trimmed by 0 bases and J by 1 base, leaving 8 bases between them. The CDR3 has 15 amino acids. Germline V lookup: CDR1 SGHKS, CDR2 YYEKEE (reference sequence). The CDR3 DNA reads TGTGCCAGCAGCTTGGTACCAGGGAGCAATCAGCCCCAGCATTTT. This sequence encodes CASSLVPGSNQPQHF.

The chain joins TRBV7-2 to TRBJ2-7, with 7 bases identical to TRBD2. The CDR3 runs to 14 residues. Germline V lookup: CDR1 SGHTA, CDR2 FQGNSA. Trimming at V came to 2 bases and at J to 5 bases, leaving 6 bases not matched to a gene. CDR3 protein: CASSLSRLADEQYF. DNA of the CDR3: TGTGCCAGCAGCTTATCCAGGCTAGCGGACGAGCAGTACTTC.

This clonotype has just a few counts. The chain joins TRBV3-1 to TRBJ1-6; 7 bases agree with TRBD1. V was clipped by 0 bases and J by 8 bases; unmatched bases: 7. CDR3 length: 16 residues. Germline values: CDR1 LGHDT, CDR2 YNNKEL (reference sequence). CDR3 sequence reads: CASSQEQGDRDSPLHF. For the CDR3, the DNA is TGTGCCAGCAGCCAAGAACAGGGAGACAGGGATTCACCCCTCCACTTT.

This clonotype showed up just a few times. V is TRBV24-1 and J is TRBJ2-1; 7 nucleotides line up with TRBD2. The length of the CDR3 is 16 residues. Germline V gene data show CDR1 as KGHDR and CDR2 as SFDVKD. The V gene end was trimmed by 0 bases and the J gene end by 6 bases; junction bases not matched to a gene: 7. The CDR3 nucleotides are TGTGCCACCAGTGATTTGTTCGGGGAGGGTATCAATGAGCAGTTCTTC. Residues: CATSDLFGEGINEQFF.

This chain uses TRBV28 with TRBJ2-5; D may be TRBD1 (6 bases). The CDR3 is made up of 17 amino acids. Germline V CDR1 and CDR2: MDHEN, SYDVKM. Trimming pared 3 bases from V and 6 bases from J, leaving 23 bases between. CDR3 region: CASSLGAASGRRKTQYF. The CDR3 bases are TGTGCCAGCAGTTTGGGGGCCGCTTCGGGGCGGAGGAAGACCCAGTACTTC.